Here is one T cell receptor (beta chain) with its context. This sample is part of a study of blood T cells in healthy people across ages. PCR was performed a second time for roughly 7 to 11 cycles using a sample-barcoded 5' primer and a J-beta primer mix. TCRdb independently ran MiXCR on the 5' RACE reads; one entry per CDR3 protein. The sample has 650,000 to 700,000 distinct CDR3 sequences; 32% are singletons. Isolated PBMCs totaled at least 6 million in each sample. Germline V gene sequence: CDR1 SEHNR, CDR2 FQNEAQ (reference sequence). The CDR3 totals 13 residues. Trimming left V 5 bases short and J 2 bases short, with 9 bases between.

The specimen was blood. The rearrangement links TRBV7-9 to TRBJ1-2; unclear D gene. The sequence came from a woman of 80 years or more in good health. CDR3 sequence reads: CASSPRWNYGYTF. Written as DNA, the CDR3 is TGTGCCAGCAGCCCCCGATGGAACTATGGCTACACCTTC.